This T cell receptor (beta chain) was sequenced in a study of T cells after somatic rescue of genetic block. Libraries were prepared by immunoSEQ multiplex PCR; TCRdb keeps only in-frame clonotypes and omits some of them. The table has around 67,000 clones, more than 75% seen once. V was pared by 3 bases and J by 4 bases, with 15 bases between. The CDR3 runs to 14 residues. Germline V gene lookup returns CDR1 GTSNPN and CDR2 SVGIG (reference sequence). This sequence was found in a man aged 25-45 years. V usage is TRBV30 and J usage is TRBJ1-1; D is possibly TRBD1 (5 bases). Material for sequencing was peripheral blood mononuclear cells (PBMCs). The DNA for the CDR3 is TGTGCCTGGAGAGAACTTCCAGGGACCACTGAAGCTTTCTTT. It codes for CAWRELPGTTEAFF.